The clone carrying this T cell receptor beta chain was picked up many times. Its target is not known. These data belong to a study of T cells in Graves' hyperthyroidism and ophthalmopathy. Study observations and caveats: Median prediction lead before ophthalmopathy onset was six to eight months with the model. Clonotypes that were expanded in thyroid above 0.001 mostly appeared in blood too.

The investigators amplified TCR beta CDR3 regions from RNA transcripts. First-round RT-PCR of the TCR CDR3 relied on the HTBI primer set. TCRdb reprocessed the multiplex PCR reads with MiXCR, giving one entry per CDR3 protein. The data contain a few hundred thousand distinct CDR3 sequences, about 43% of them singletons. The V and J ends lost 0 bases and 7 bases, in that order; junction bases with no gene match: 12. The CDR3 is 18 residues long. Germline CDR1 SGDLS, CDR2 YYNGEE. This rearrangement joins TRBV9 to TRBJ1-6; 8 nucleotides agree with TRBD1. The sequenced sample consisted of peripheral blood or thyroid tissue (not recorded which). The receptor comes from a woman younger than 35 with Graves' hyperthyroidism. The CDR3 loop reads CASSVGSGGAGPNSPLHF. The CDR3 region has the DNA TGTGCCAGCAGCGTAGGATCAGGGGGCGCGGGCCCGAATTCACCCCTCCACTTT.